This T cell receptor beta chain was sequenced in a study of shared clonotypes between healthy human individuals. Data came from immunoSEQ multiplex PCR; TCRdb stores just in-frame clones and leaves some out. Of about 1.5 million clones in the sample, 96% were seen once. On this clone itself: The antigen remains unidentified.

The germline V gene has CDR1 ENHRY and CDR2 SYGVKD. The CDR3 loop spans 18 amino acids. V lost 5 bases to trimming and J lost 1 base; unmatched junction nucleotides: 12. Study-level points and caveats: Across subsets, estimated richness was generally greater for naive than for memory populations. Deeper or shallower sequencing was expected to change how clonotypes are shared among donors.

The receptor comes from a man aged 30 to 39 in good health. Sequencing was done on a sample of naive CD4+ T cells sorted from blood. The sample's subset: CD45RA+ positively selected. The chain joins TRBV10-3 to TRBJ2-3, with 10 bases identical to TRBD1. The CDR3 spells CAISTSPGQGRGTDTQYF. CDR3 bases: TGTGCCATCAGTACTTCCCCGGGACAGGGGCGCGGCACAGATACGCAGTATTTT.